The source of this TCR beta chain is a study of OX40 agonist ivuxolimab in advanced cancers. The wider study: Partial responses were recorded for three patients, including one with hepatocellular carcinoma and two with cutaneous melanoma. Study-wide results and caveats: CD8+ T cells showed, on average, more clonal expansion than CD4+ cells.

Sequenced by immunoSEQ multiplex PCR; TCRdb stores in-frame clones only, minus some. There are 65,000 to 95,000 clones in the sample; roughly nine tenths occur only once, and approximately 11% lies in the top ten. Notes on this clone: Its target is unknown.

Looked up from germline, CDR1 is SGHAT and CDR2 is FQDESV (reference sequence). Between the trimmed V and J ends, which lost 5 bases and 4 bases, there was a span of 15 bases. CDR3 length: 15 residues. The sequence was collected from an adult with an advanced solid tumor such as melanoma, head and neck, liver or kidney cancer. The material sequenced was CD4+ or CD8+ T cells sorted from blood, taken in a trial of the OX40 agonist ivuxolimab. The genes are TRBV11-1 and TRBJ2-1; D remains unclear. This chain's CDR3 is CASSRLMTAYNEQFF. The CDR3 coding sequence is TGTGCCAGCAGCCGACTCATGACGGCTTACAATGAGCAGTTCTTC.